The 19 T cell receptor beta chains below were found in one sample sequenced in a study of early T cells in non-severe SARS-CoV-2 infection. MiXCR, run by TCRdb on the 5' RACE reads, gives a single entry per CDR3 protein. Here the sample spans 30,000 to 40,000 distinct CDR3 sequences, 3.5% to 5% being singletons. The specimen sequenced was whole blood. The receptors were sampled from an adult who was a healthcare worker with PCR-confirmed SARS-CoV-2 infection or an uninfected control (not recorded which).

This clonotype was observed at least ten times. The chain links TRBV27 to TRBJ2-1; 7 nucleotides align to TRBD1. Per germline, CDR1 MNHEY and CDR2 SMNVEV (reference sequence). The CDR3 has 15 amino acids. The V gene end was trimmed by 6 bases and the J gene end by 1 base; junction bases not matched to a gene: 6. The CDR3 coding sequence is TGTGCCAGCAGACCAACAGGGGTATCCTACAATGAGCAGTTCTTC. This gives the protein CASRPTGVSYNEQFF.

This clonotype showed up many times. The rearrangement uses TRBV30 and TRBJ2-7, with 7 bases aligning to TRBD1. Germline lookup yields CDR1 GTSNPN and CDR2 SVGIG (reference sequence). The V gene end was trimmed by 2 bases and the J gene end by 9 bases; junction bases not matched to a gene: 13. The CDR3 loop spans 14 amino acids. For the CDR3, the DNA is TGTGCCTGGAGTATCGGGACAGACTCAGCTAGGCAGTACTTC. Its protein is CAWSIGTDSARQYF.

The table lists this clonotype with many counts. This chain joins TRBV6-1 and TRBJ1-5; D is uncertain. The CDR3 length is 15 residues. Germline assignment: CDR1 MNHNS and CDR2 SASEGT. Trimming removed 4 bases at V and 0 bases at J, with 10 bases between. The DNA of the CDR3 is TGTGCCAGCAGTGTCGGAGGTATTAGCAATCAGCCCCAGCATTTT. Translating it yields CASSVGGISNQPQHF.

In its sample, this clonotype was seen many times. This chain uses TRBV5-1 with TRBJ2-7; 10 nucleotides agree with TRBD1. Germline trimming cut 3 bases from V and 3 bases from J; bases unmatched to any gene: 6. CDR1 and CDR2 from the germline V gene are SGHRS and YFSETQ. This CDR3 contains 15 residues. CDR3 DNA sequence: TGCGCCAGCAGCTCACCTAGGACAGGGGGCTACGAGCAGTACTTC. Translation gives CASSSPRTGGYEQYF.

Ten or more counts support this clonotype. The V call is TRBV10-3, the J call TRBJ2-2, with D perhaps TRBD1 (7 bases). CDR1 and CDR2 from the germline V gene are ENHRY and SYGVKD. CDR3 length: 15 residues. The V end was cut by 0 bases, the J end by 6 bases, with 11 bases between. The CDR3, as DNA: TGTGCCATCAGTGAGTCAACAGGGGAGGCCGGGGAGCTGTTTTTT. This sequence encodes CAISESTGEAGELFF.

This clonotype was seen repeatedly, ten times or more. The rearrangement links TRBV10-3 to TRBJ2-2; no clear D. Germline V gene sequence: CDR1 ENHRY, CDR2 SYGVKD. This CDR3 has 12 amino acids. V lost 7 bases, J lost 1 base, and 4 bases lay in between. CDR3 in DNA: TGTGCCATCAAGGGGAACACCGGGGAGCTGTTTTTT. It translates to CAIKGNTGELFF.

This clonotype has a count of ten or more. J is TRBJ1-1 and V is TRBV6-1; no firm D call. Germline V lookup: CDR1 MNHNS, CDR2 SASEGT. The V end was cut by 5 bases, the J end by 1 base, with 11 bases between. The CDR3 is made up of 14 amino acids. The CDR3 DNA reads as TGTGCCAGCAGTCACCTCCGGGGGAACACTGAAGCTTTCTTT. Protein sequence: CASSHLRGNTEAFF.

This clonotype was seen many times. The rearrangement uses TRBV20-1 and TRBJ1-4; D call uncertain. The CDR3 runs to 15 residues. Germline V CDR1 and CDR2: DFQATT, SNEGSKA (reference sequence). The V end lost 0 bases, the J end lost 0 bases, and 8 bases lay between the germline ends. Here the CDR3 DNA reads TGCAGTGCTAGAGAACTAGGGCCAACTAATGAAAAACTGTTTTTT. It translates to CSARELGPTNEKLFF.

This clonotype occurred many times. An end of the junction does not agree with germline; a read error may underlie this. The rearrangement joins TRBV29-1 to TRBJ2-3, with no clear D. This CDR3 region has 12 residues. The V gene's germline CDR1 is SQVTM and CDR2 ANQGSEA. CDR3 bases: TGCAGCGTTAACACTGAGCCAGAGACGCAGTATTTT. Amino acids: CSVNTEPETQYF.

This clonotype was counted ten times or more. This chain links TRBV11-2 with TRBJ2-3, with TRBD2 matching over 7 bases. CDR1 SGHAT and CDR2 FQNNGV come from the germline V gene. CDR3 length: 15 amino acids. After removal of 2 bases from V and 10 bases from J, the junction contained 12 bases not matched to a gene. In DNA, the CDR3 is TGTGCCAGCAGCTTAACCGCCGAAGTTGGGGGGGCGCAGTATTTT. It is translated as CASSLTAEVGGAQYF. Complete variable domain (other parts from reference TRBV11-2 and TRBJ2-3): EAGVAQSPRYKIIEKRQSVAFWCNPISGHATLYWYQQILGQGPKLLIQFQNNGVVDDSQLPKDRFSAERLKGVDSTLKIQPAKLEDSAVYLCASSLTAEVGGAQYFGPGTRLTVL.

The chain combines TRBV7-6 with TRBJ1-1; D possibly corresponds to TRBD1 (5 bases). Germline V CDR1 and CDR2: SGHVS, FNYEAQ. The CDR3 contains 14 residues. V lost 7 bases to trimming and J lost 1 base, with 13 bases between them. CDR3 nucleotide sequence: TGTGCCAGCACTCCCGGGGCGGCGAACACTGAAGCTTTCTTT. This translates into CASTPGAANTEAFF.

The sample holds many counts of this clonotype. The V call is TRBV14, the J call TRBJ2-6; D possibly matches TRBD1 or TRBD2 (5 bases each). V lost 4 bases and J 0 bases, leaving 7 bases between the germline ends. CDR1 SGHDN and CDR2 FVKESK come from the germline V gene. The CDR3 length is 15 residues. CDR3 sequence (DNA): TGTGCCAGCAGCCGGGACCCCTCTGGGGCCAACGTCCTGACTTTC. Its translation is CASSRDPSGANVLTF.

In its sample, this clonotype was seen many times. The V gene is TRBV11-2, the J gene TRBJ2-3; 7 nucleotides agree with TRBD1. This CDR3 spans 16 amino acids. The V gene's germline CDR1 is SGHAT and CDR2 FQNNGV. The V segment lost 3 bases and the J segment 4 bases; nucleotides outside the gene matches: 10. The CDR3 DNA is TGTGCCAGCAGCTTTGGTTCGACAGGGATTGCAGATACGCAGTATTTT. This codes for CASSFGSTGIADTQYF.

This clonotype has only a few counts. The chain uses TRBV12-3 or TRBV12-4 and TRBJ1-1, with 9 bases identical to TRBD1. Trimming at V came to 6 bases and at J to 2 bases, leaving 10 bases not matched to a gene. The CDR3 has 16 amino acids. Written as DNA, the CDR3 is TGTGCCAGCAGCGAAGGACAGGGGATACGAAACACTGAAGCTTTCTTT. Translation gives CASSEGQGIRNTEAFF.

This clonotype was picked up many times. This chain links TRBV29-1 with TRBJ1-4, with 7 nucleotides matching TRBD1. Germline trimming cut 7 bases from V and 8 bases from J; bases unmatched to any gene: 4. This CDR3 region has 11 residues. Germline V CDR1 and CDR2: SQVTM, ANQGSEA. The CDR3 here is CSARGDEKLFF. In DNA form, the CDR3 reads TGCAGCGCCAGGGGGGACGAAAAACTGTTTTTT.

The chain couples TRBV5-1 to TRBJ2-7; D uncertain. Germline V gives CDR1 SGHRS, CDR2 YFSETQ. The V and J ends lost 2 bases and 5 bases respectively, with 5 bases between them. This CDR3 is 11 amino acids long. This CDR3 reads CASSLSDEQYF. CDR3 DNA: TGCGCCAGCAGCTTAAGTGACGAGCAGTACTTC.

This clonotype was observed many times. This sequence joins TRBV6-2 or TRBV6-3 and TRBJ1-3; no firm D call. V was trimmed by 7 bases and J by 2 bases, leaving 12 bases between them. The CDR3 has 14 residues. CDR1 and CDR2 from the germline V gene are MNHEY and SVGEGT. The CDR3 coding sequence is TGTGCCAGCACAGGAGGATTGACTGGAAACACCATATATTTT. It specifies CASTGGLTGNTIYF.

This clonotype was counted ten times or more. This chain joins TRBV6-5 and TRBJ2-5; the D is unclear. V gave up 8 bases and J gave up 3 bases, with 16 bases separating them. This CDR3 is 14 amino acids long. CDR1 is MNHEY, CDR2 SVGAGI, per germline. CDR3 in amino acids: CASVIIGHKETQYF. The CDR3 nucleotides read TGTGCCAGCGTCATTATTGGGCACAAAGAGACCCAGTACTTC.

This clonotype was picked up many times. The chain joins TRBV7-9 to TRBJ1-4; no clear D gene. Trimming removed 3 bases from V and 3 bases from J, with 11 bases in between. Germline assignment: CDR1 SEHNR and CDR2 FQNEAQ (reference sequence). This CDR3 contains 15 residues. In DNA form, the CDR3 reads TGTGCCAGCAGCTTTGGGGAATTGGCTAATGAAAAACTGTTTTTT. Its translation: CASSFGELANEKLFF. Supplemented by reference TRBV7-9 and TRBJ1-4, the full variable domain reads DTGVSQNPRHKITKRGQNVTFRCDPISEHNRLYWYRQTLGQGPEFLTYFQNEAQLEKSRLLSDRFSAERPKGSFSTLEIQRTEQGDSAMYLCASSFGELANEKLFFGSGTQLSVL.